This section outlines one TCR beta chain sequence together with its context. Its cognate antigen is unknown. Prior to thyroid surgery, none of the patients had received any treatment. The source of the sample is a study of metastatic and nonmetastatic thyroid tumors. Study in general: It was across blood and tumor or nodule tissue from malignant and benign thyroid patients that repertoires were compared. Study-wide results and caveats: For both blood and tumor, malignant thyroid tumors reportedly showed significantly higher TCR beta diversity than benign nodules did.

Trimming cost V 3 bases and J 3 bases; bases outside gene matches: 4. Germline V gene data show CDR1 as DFQATT and CDR2 as SNEGSKA (reference sequence). The CDR3 has 14 residues. Original data processing: Clinicopathological groups of papillary thyroid cancer showed CDR3 differences that were used to build a distant-metastasis classifier. TCRdb re-clonotyped the PCR reads through MiXCR. The authors' filters were not applied to this entry. This sample carries roughly 6,000 clones, about a third of them seen once, and the ten largest clones take 26%. The V call is TRBV20-1, the J call TRBJ1-5, with 8 bases aligning to TRBD1. The receptor's source is a male donor with papillary thyroid cancer or a benign thyroid nodule (not recorded which). Some clones in this sample may be carry-over from other donors' samples. The sample consisted of adjacent normal tissue. DNA of the CDR3: TGCAGTGCTAGTACAGGGGGTCACAATCAGCCCCAGCATTTT. It is translated as CSASTGGHNQPQHF.